These 8 T cell receptor beta chains were all obtained from the same sample, sequenced in a study of T-cell memory formation after mild COVID-19. TCRdb fed the 5' RACE reads into MiXCR, producing one record per CDR3 protein. The sample lists 190,000 or so distinct CDR3 sequences; approximately 10% were seen once. Material: PBMCs or a T cell subset sorted from them (not recorded which). The origin of the receptors is a man between 18 and 29 years old who had mild COVID-19 (a few samples of this study predate the infection). Cell type and time point are not known.

This clonotype occurred many times. This chain joins TRBV4-3 and TRBJ1-1; a weak D match, TRBD1 (6 bases). The length of the CDR3 is 14 residues. Trimming cost V 0 bases and J 7 bases, with 12 bases left between them. The germline gives CDR1 LGHNA, CDR2 YSLEER. The CDR3 sequence: CASSQDRGADEAFF. For the CDR3, the DNA is TGCGCCAGCAGCCAAGATAGGGGGGCAGATGAAGCTTTCTTT.

This clonotype appeared many times. The chain recombines TRBV2 with TRBJ2-5; 11 positions agree with TRBD2. V shed 4 bases and J 2 bases; nucleotides not matched to a gene: 3. Germline CDR1 SNHLY, CDR2 FYNNEI. The CDR3 spans 15 residues. DNA of the CDR3: TGTGCCAGCAGTGGGGCTAGCGGGGGGCAAGAGACCCAGTACTTC. Translating gives CASSGASGGQETQYF. Filled out from reference TRBV2 and TRBJ2-5, the complete variable domain reads EPEVTQTPSHQVTQMGQEVILRCVPISNHLYFYWYRQILGQKVEFLVSFYNNEISEKSEIFDDQFSVERPDGSNFTLKIRSTKLEDSAMYFCASSGASGGQETQYFGPGTRLLVL.

In its sample, this clonotype was seen many times. The rearrangement uses TRBV7-2 and TRBJ2-2; the match to TRBD2 covers 10 bases. This CDR3 has 19 amino acids. Trimming at V came to 1 base and at J to 7 bases, leaving 15 bases not matched to a gene. Germline assignment: CDR1 SGHTA and CDR2 FQGNSA. The CDR3 here is CASSLEALRGLAVHGELFF. CDR3 in DNA: TGTGCCAGCAGCTTAGAAGCCCTTCGTGGACTAGCGGTTCACGGGGAGCTGTTTTTT.

The rearrangement links TRBV7-9 to TRBJ1-2; TRBD1 agrees at 8 bases. Germline V gene sequence: CDR1 SEHNR, CDR2 FQNEAQ (reference sequence). There are 15 residues in the CDR3. J was trimmed by 4 bases and V by 5 bases; bases with no gene match: 9. In DNA form, the CDR3 reads TGTGCCAGCAGCCCCGGGACAGGCTCTGCCTATGGCTACACCTTC. It specifies CASSPGTGSAYGYTF. Variable domain in full (rest from reference TRBV7-9 and TRBJ1-2): DTGVSQNPRHKITKRGQNVTFRCDPISEHNRLYWYRQTLGQGPEFLTYFQNEAQLEKSRLLSDRFSAERPKGSFSTLEIQRTEQGDSAMYLCASSPGTGSAYGYTFGSGTRLTVV.

This clonotype was picked up a small number of times. V usage is TRBV7-2 and J usage is TRBJ1-2, with D perhaps TRBD1 (5 bases). V was pared by 5 bases and J by 4 bases, with 11 bases between. This CDR3 is 13 amino acids long. Germline values: CDR1 SGHTA, CDR2 FQGNSA. This CDR3 is CASSPGGIYGYTF. CDR3 DNA sequence: TGTGCCAGCAGCCCCGGGGGAATCTATGGCTACACCTTC.

V usage is TRBV20-1 and J usage is TRBJ2-5; D is uncertain. Trimming removed 6 bases from V and 2 bases from J, with 10 bases in between. This CDR3 is 12 amino acids long. The germline V gene has CDR1 DFQATT and CDR2 SNEGSKA (reference sequence). As DNA, the CDR3 is TGCAGTGCCCTACAAGGACAAGAGACCCAGTACTTC. It yields the protein CSALQGQETQYF.

The J gene is TRBJ1-3, the V gene TRBV5-1; no reliable D call. Germline V gene sequence: CDR1 SGHRS, CDR2 YFSETQ. Trimming shortened V by 4 bases and J by 1 base, and 9 bases separated the two germline ends. The CDR3 totals 14 residues. In DNA, the CDR3 is TGCGCCAGCAGCGAGGTTACGTCTGGAAACACCATATATTTT. This codes for CASSEVTSGNTIYF. The variable domain in full, with the rest retrieved from reference TRBV5-1 and TRBJ1-3, is KAGVTQTPRYLIKTRGQQVTLSCSPISGHRSVSWYQQTPGQGLQFLFEYFSETQRNKGNFPGRFSGRQFSNSRSEMNVSTLELGDSALYLCASSEVTSGNTIYFGEGSWLTVV.

This clonotype appeared a few times. The V gene is TRBV7-7, the J gene TRBJ2-5; the match to TRBD2 covers 7 bases. The CDR3 has 14 amino acids. Trimming removed 0 bases from V and 5 bases from J; junction bases left unmatched: 3. The V gene's germline CDR1 is SSHAT and CDR2 FNYEAQ (reference sequence). As DNA, the CDR3 is TGTGCCAGCAGCTTAGCGGCCGGGGGGGAGACCCAGTACTTC. It codes for CASSLAAGGETQYF.